This record covers a single T cell receptor beta chain. Seattle participants joined during active infection and were tracked over time. These data originate in a study of blood T cell repertoires in COVID-19. On the study more broadly: The origin of the acute and convalescent COVID-19 samples was the United States, Italy and Spain. T cells, B-cell-depleted T cells, or PBMCs provided the cDNA or gDNA that served as material.

As handled by the study authors: Amplification with reference gene primers provided the estimates of nucleated cell counts. Libraries were prepared by immunoSEQ multiplex PCR; TCRdb keeps only in-frame clonotypes and omits some of them. The DNA was the basis for D and trimming; V, J and clone size are from that table. The repertoire consists of 350,000 or so clones, with about 87% occurring once and the leading ten covering under 2%. Trimming stripped 6 bases from V and 10 bases from J, with 7 bases between. CDR3 length equals 10 residues. The germline CDR1 and CDR2 sequences are MNHEY and SVGAGI. The specimen sequenced was peripheral blood. The gene calls are TRBV6-5 and TRBJ2-1; possibly TRBD2 for D (5 bases). The sequence came from a woman aged 25 to 45 with COVID-19, enrolled during active disease. The CDR3 DNA reads as TGTGCCAGCAGGACGGGGGAGCAGTTCTTC. Its protein is CASRTGEQFF.